The next 5 T cell receptor beta chains were all read from a single sample in a study of cytomegalovirus exposure and HLA in healthy donors. Primers: 60 Vbeta forward and 13 Jbeta reverse. Here immunoSEQ multiplex PCR was the method, and the copy in TCRdb shows in-frame clones only, minus some. Here the sample spans some 190,000 clones, 75% to 85% being singletons. Material for sequencing was PBMCs. Receptors were obtained from a woman aged 50 to 65 in good health and CMV-seronegative.

The CDR3 region has the DNA TGCGCCAGCAGCTTAGGGGGTCACACAGATACGCAGTATTTT. This codes for CASSLGGHTDTQYF. This sequence joins TRBV5-1 and TRBJ2-3; possible D gene TRBD1, 6 bases. Between the trimmed V and J ends, which lost 2 bases and 2 bases, there was a span of 9 bases. The germline V gene has CDR1 SGHRS and CDR2 YFSETQ. The CDR3 consists of 14 residues.

The chain combines TRBV19 with TRBJ2-3; D perhaps matches TRBD1 (6 bases). This CDR3 region has 13 residues. V lost 5 bases and J lost 5, with 11 bases in between. Germline V gives CDR1 LNHDA, CDR2 SQIVND (reference sequence). The CDR3 DNA reads TGTGCCAGTAGTGTGGGGGCTGGAGATACGCAGTATTTT. It yields the protein CASSVGAGDTQYF.

This sequence joins TRBV19 and TRBJ1-2; D uncertain. CDR1 is LNHDA, CDR2 SQIVND, per germline (reference sequence). Trimming removed 9 bases at V and 3 bases at J, with 14 bases between. The CDR3 sequence is 13 residues long. The CDR3 coding sequence is TGTGCCAGCAAGAACAGACAACACTATGGCTACACCTTC. It translates to CASKNRQHYGYTF.

V usage is TRBV15 and J usage is TRBJ1-4, with D unclear. V was trimmed by 8 bases and J by 3 bases, leaving 25 bases between them. This CDR3 comprises 18 residues. Germline V gene sequence: CDR1 LNHNV, CDR2 YYDKDF (reference sequence). The CDR3 loop is CATSPRYPGTQPNEKLFF. In DNA, the CDR3 is TGTGCCACCTCCCCCCGCTACCCGGGAACCCAGCCTAATGAAAAACTGTTTTTT.

CDR3 amino acids: CASMTFAAETQYF. CDR3 coding DNA: TGTGCCAGCATGACTTTCGCAGCGGAGACCCAGTACTTC. J is TRBJ2-5 and V is TRBV6-5; D is undetermined. The CDR3 runs to 13 residues. Looked up from germline, CDR1 is MNHEY and CDR2 is SVGAGI. V lost 7 bases, J lost 5 bases, and 14 bases lay in between.